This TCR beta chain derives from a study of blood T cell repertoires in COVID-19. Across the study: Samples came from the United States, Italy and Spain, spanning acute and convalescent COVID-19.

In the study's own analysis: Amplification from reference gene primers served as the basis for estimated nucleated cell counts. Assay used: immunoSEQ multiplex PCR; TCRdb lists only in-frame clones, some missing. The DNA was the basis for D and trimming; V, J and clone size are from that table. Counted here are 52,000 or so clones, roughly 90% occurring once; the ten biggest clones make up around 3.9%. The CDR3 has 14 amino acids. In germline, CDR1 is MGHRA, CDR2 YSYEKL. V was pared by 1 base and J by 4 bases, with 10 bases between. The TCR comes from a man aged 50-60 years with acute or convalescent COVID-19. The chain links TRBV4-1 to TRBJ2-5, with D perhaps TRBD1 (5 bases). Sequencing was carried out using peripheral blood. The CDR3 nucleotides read TGCGCCAGCAGCCAAGTTGGTAGGGGAGAGACCCAGTACTTC. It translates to CASSQVGRGETQYF.